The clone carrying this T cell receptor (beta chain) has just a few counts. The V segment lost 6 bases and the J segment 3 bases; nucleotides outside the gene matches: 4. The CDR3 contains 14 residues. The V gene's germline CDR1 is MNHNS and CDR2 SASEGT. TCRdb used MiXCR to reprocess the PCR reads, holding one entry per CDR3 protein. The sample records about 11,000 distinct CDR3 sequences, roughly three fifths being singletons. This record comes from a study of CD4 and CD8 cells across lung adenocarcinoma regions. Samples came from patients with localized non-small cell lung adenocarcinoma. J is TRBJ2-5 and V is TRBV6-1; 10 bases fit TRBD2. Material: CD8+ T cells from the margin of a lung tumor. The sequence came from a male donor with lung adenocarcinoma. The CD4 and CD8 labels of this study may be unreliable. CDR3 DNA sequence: TGTGCCAGCAGACGCCTAGCGGGAGAAGAGACCCAGTACTTC. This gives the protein CASRRLAGEETQYF.